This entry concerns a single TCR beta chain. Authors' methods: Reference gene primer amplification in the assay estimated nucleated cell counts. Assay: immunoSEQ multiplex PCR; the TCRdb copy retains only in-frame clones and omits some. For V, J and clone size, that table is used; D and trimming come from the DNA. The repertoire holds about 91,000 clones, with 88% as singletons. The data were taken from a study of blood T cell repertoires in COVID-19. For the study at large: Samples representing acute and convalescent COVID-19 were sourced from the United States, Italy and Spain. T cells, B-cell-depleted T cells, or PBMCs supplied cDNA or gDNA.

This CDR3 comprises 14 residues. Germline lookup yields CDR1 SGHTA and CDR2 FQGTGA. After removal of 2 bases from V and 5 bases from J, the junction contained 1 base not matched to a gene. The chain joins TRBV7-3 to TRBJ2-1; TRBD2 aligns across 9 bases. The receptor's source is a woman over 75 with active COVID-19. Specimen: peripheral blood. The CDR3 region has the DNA TGTGCCAGCAGCTTATTAGCGGGAGACAATGAGCAGTTCTTC. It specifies CASSLLAGDNEQFF.